The 20 T cell receptor beta chains below all came from one sample that was sequenced in a study of Ad26.COV2.S vaccination and SARS-CoV-2 variants. TCRdb keeps only in-frame clones here, not all; method: immunoSEQ multiplex PCR. The sample records around 500,000 clones, nearly 90% being singletons. Treatment: some 20 received Ad26.COV2.S at low or high dose, single or two shots; about 5 received placebo; per-sample allocation not given. Sampling happened 63 days after the first vaccine or placebo injection. The source material was peripheral blood, sampled in a trial of Ad26.COV2.S vaccine versus placebo. The receptors were sampled from a person between 18 and 65 years old who received the Ad26.COV2.S COVID-19 vaccine or a placebo.

The gene calls are TRBV30 and TRBJ1-4, with a weak D call TRBD1 (5 bases). V lost 2 bases and J lost 0, with 13 bases in between. CDR3 size: 16 residues. CDR1 GTSNPN and CDR2 SVGIG come from the germline V gene (reference sequence). CDR3 residues: CAWSTGTFATNEKLFF. The CDR3 DNA follows: TGTGCCTGGAGTACCGGGACTTTTGCAACTAATGAAAAACTGTTTTTT.

This chain joins TRBV5-1 and TRBJ2-6; D unclear. Between the trimmed V and J ends, which lost 4 bases and 2 bases, there was a span of 13 bases. Germline-derived CDR1 and CDR2 are SGHRS and YFSETQ. This CDR3 is built from 16 residues. This CDR3 reads CASSEGWTAGANVLTF. The CDR3, as DNA: TGCGCCAGCAGCGAAGGGTGGACCGCTGGGGCCAACGTCCTGACTTTC. The whole variable domain, filled in from reference TRBV5-1 and TRBJ2-6, reads KAGVTQTPRYLIKTRGQQVTLSCSPISGHRSVSWYQQTPGQGLQFLFEYFSETQRNKGNFPGRFSGRQFSNSRSEMNVSTLELGDSALYLCASSEGWTAGANVLTFGAGSRLTVL.

CDR3 loop: CATSSGTGLWEQYF. In DNA, the CDR3 is TGTGCCACTTCGTCCGGGACAGGGTTGTGGGAGCAGTACTTC. The V call is TRBV2, the J call TRBJ2-7; TRBD1 matches 9 bases. This CDR3 is 14 amino acids long. Germline trimming cut 10 bases from V and 7 bases from J; bases unmatched to any gene: 14. CDR1 is SNHLY and CDR2 is FYNNEI in the germline V gene.

This chain connects TRBV11-1 to TRBJ2-7, with 10 bases lining up with TRBD2. Germline assignment: CDR1 SGHAT and CDR2 FQDESV (reference sequence). J gave up 4 bases and V 2 bases, and 2 bases lay outside the gene matches. The CDR3 has 14 amino acids. In DNA form, the CDR3 reads TGTGCCAGCAGCTTAACTAGCGGGGTATACGAGCAGTACTTC. Protein product: CASSLTSGVYEQYF.

V gene TRBV7-3 combines with J gene TRBJ2-3; tentative D call: TRBD2 (7 bases). Trimming took off 2 bases at V and 4 bases at J, with 10 bases between the two ends. Per germline, CDR1 SGHTA and CDR2 FQGTGA. The CDR3 sequence is 14 residues long. For the CDR3, the DNA is TGTGCCAGCAGCTTAGGGGGGGCCTCAGATACGCAGTATTTT. This encodes CASSLGGASDTQYF. Variable domain in full (rest from reference TRBV7-3 and TRBJ2-3): GAGVSQTPSNKVTEKGKYVELRCDPISGHTALYWYRQSLGQGPEFLIYFQGTGAADDSGLPNDRFFAVRPEGSVSTLKIQRTERGDSAVYLCASSLGGASDTQYFGPGTRLTVL.

The chain links TRBV5-1 to TRBJ1-3; 8 bases are shared with TRBD1. After removal of 1 base from V and 1 base from J, the junction contained 1 base not matched to a gene. Germline lookup yields CDR1 SGHRS and CDR2 YFSETQ. The CDR3 sequence is 15 residues long. CDR3 protein: CASSLQGASGNTIYF. CDR3 coding DNA: TGCGCCAGCAGCTTGCAGGGGGCATCTGGAAACACCATATATTTT.

This chain links TRBV7-8 with TRBJ1-5; TRBD1 matches at 10 bases. The CDR3 runs 17 residues. CDR1 and CDR2 (germline): SGHVS, FQNEAQ. The ends lost 1 base at V and 4 bases at J; junction bases unmatched: 7. CDR3 region: CASSLGGRGQGNQPQHF. The CDR3 DNA reads as TGTGCCAGCAGCTTAGGGGGTCGGGGACAGGGGAATCAGCCCCAGCATTTT.

The chain uses TRBV2 and TRBJ1-2; perhaps TRBD1 as D (5 bases). The CDR3 contains 14 residues. CDR1 and CDR2 (germline): SNHLY, FYNNEI. Trimming stripped 3 bases from V and 4 bases from J, with 12 bases between. CDR3 amino acids: CASSEWGEGYGYTF. CDR3 nucleotides: TGTGCCAGCAGTGAGTGGGGGGAAGGCTATGGCTACACCTTC.

The genes are TRBV2 and TRBJ1-2; TRBD1 agrees at 9 bases. This CDR3 has 13 amino acids. Trimming cost V 7 bases and J 7 bases; bases outside gene matches: 7. CDR1 is SNHLY, CDR2 FYNNEI, per germline. CDR3 DNA: TGTGCCAGCACCAGGACAGGGGATTTTGGCTACACCTTC. Protein: CASTRTGDFGYTF.

This chain joins TRBV5-4 and TRBJ2-1, with 8 bases identical to TRBD2. The CDR3 consists of 14 residues. Trimming at V came to 0 bases and at J to 9 bases, leaving 5 bases not matched to a gene. CDR1 is SGHNT, CDR2 YYREEE, per germline (reference sequence). Written as DNA, the CDR3 is TGTGCCAGCAGCTTGGCCGGGGGGGCATTTGAGCAGTTCTTC. It yields the protein CASSLAGGAFEQFF.

In this sample, this clone turned up once. The rearrangement uses TRBV10-3 and TRBJ1-3; TRBD1 might be the D (5 bases). V shed 5 bases and J shed 10 bases, with 15 bases lying between them. Germline CDR1 is ENHRY and CDR2 is SYGVKD. CDR3 length: 13 amino acids. The chain's CDR3 is CAISFDSEGTIYF. CDR3 sequence (DNA): TGTGCCATCAGTTTCGACAGCGAGGGGACCATATATTTT.

This chain connects TRBV7-2 to TRBJ1-6; D is ambiguous. The CDR3 extends over 11 amino acids. Between the trimmed V and J ends, which lost 3 bases and 6 bases, there was a span of 0 bases. The germline gives CDR1 SGHTA, CDR2 FQGNSA. The CDR3 region has the DNA TGTGCCAGCAGCTTTAATTCACCCCTCCACTTT. The encoded protein is CASSFNSPLHF. The whole variable domain, filled in from reference TRBV7-2 and TRBJ1-6, reads GAGVSQSPSNKVTEKGKDVELRCDPISGHTALYWYRQSLGQGLEFLIYFQGNSAPDKSGLPSDRFSAERTGGSVSTLTIQRTQQEDSAVYLCASSFNSPLHFGNGTRLTVT.

The chain is built from TRBV11-2 and TRBJ1-1; D is unclear. The CDR3 contains 15 residues. V shed 5 bases and J shed 0 bases, with 13 bases lying between them. The V gene's germline CDR1 is SGHAT and CDR2 FQNNGV. For the CDR3, the DNA is TGTGCCAGCAGCGCAGTCAGAAACATGAACACTGAAGCTTTCTTT. Its protein is CASSAVRNMNTEAFF.

V usage is TRBV5-6 and J usage is TRBJ2-5; 11 nucleotides agree with TRBD2. Germline CDR1 and CDR2: SGHDT and YYEEEE. Losses at the gene ends were 1 base for V and 1 base for J; bases not matched to a gene: 0. CDR3 length: 15 residues. As DNA, the CDR3 is TGTGCCAGCAGCTTGACTAGCGGGGGCCAAGAGACCCAGTACTTC. Translation: CASSLTSGGQETQYF.

The V call is TRBV7-9, the J call TRBJ2-6, with D possibly TRBD2 on 6 matching bases. The germline V gene has CDR1 SEHNR and CDR2 FQNEAQ (reference sequence). The CDR3 is 18 residues long. The ends were cut back, 4 bases at V and 0 bases at J, with 16 bases in the middle. In DNA, the CDR3 is TGTGCCAGCAGCTCCCACCTGGGGGGTAACTCTGGGGCCAACGTCCTGACTTTC. Encoded protein: CASSSHLGGNSGANVLTF. Looking up the rest from reference TRBV7-9 and TRBJ2-6 gives the full variable domain: DTGVSQNPRHKITKRGQNVTFRCDPISEHNRLYWYRQTLGQGPEFLTYFQNEAQLEKSRLLSDRFSAERPKGSFSTLEIQRTEQGDSAMYLCASSSHLGGNSGANVLTFGAGSRLTVL.

The chain recombines TRBV19 with TRBJ1-2, with unresolved D. Germline V lookup: CDR1 LNHDA, CDR2 SQIVND (reference sequence). V lost 3 bases and J 5 bases, leaving 13 bases between the germline ends. The CDR3 loop spans 14 amino acids. DNA of the CDR3: TGTGCCAGTAGTATTTTAGGACCAATGTATGGCTACACCTTC. Translation: CASSILGPMYGYTF.

This chain links TRBV9 with TRBJ1-2; a possible D gene is TRBD1 (5 bases). V was trimmed by 0 bases and J by 5 bases, leaving 11 bases between them. Germline V gives CDR1 SGDLS, CDR2 YYNGEE. The CDR3 sequence is 14 residues long. The CDR3 reads CASSVAGRAYGYTF. CDR3 sequence (DNA): TGTGCCAGCAGCGTAGCCGGCAGGGCATATGGCTACACCTTC.

The V and J genes are TRBV19 and TRBJ2-1; D remains ambiguous. The CDR3 extends over 15 amino acids. Deletions cut 3 bases from V and 3 bases from J, with 12 bases between. Germline V gene data show CDR1 as LNHDA and CDR2 as SQIVND (reference sequence). This chain's CDR3 is CASSISARVYNEQFF. The CDR3 nucleotides read TGTGCCAGTAGTATCTCAGCTCGGGTCTACAATGAGCAGTTCTTC.

This chain connects TRBV28 to TRBJ1-2; D not resolved. The CDR3 runs 14 residues. Per the germline V gene, CDR1 is MDHEN and CDR2 is SYDVKM. The V and J ends lost 1 base and 4 bases respectively, with 10 bases between them. The CDR3 is CASSLLSAGYGYTF. CDR3 bases: TGTGCCAGCAGTTTATTAAGTGCAGGCTATGGCTACACCTTC.

As to this clone: This specimen includes other DNA sequences encoding the same CDR3. The gene calls are TRBV6-5 and TRBJ1-2; a weak D match, TRBD1 (5 bases). Germline CDR1 MNHEY, CDR2 SVGAGI. The CDR3 is 12 amino acids. The V end was cut by 2 bases, the J end by 8 bases, with 9 bases between. The CDR3 nucleotides read TGTGCCAGCAGTTACCCCCAGGGCGGCTACACCTTC. As protein: CASSYPQGGYTF.